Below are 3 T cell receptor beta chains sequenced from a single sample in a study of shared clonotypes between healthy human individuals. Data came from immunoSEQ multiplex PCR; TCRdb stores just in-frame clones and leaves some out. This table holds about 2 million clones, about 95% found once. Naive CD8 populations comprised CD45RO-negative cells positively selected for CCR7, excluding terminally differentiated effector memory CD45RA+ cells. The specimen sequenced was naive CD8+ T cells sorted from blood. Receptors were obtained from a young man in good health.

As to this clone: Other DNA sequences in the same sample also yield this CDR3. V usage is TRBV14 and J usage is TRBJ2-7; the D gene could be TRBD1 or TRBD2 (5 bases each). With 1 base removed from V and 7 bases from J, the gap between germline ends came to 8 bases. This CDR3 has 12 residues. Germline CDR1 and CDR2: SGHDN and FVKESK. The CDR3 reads CASSQGGVEQYF. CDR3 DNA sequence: TGTGCCAGCAGCCAAGGAGGGGTTGAGCAGTACTTC.

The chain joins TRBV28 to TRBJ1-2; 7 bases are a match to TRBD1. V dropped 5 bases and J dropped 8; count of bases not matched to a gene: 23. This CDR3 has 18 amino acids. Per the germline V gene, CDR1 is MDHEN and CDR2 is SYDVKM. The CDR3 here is CASSPRDSSSQVSSGYTF. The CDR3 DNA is TGTGCCAGCAGTCCCCGGGACAGTTCATCTCAAGTATCCTCCGGCTACACCTTC.

Written as DNA, the CDR3 is TGTGCCAGCAGCTTAGCCGACAGGGGGCTAAATGAAAAACTGTTTTTT. Translation gives CASSLADRGLNEKLFF. The chain is built from TRBV7-9 and TRBJ1-4, with TRBD1 matching 10 bases. Losses at the gene ends were 0 bases for V and 5 bases for J; bases not matched to a gene: 3. Germline loops: CDR1 SEHNR, CDR2 FQNEAQ (reference sequence). The CDR3 contains 16 residues.